One and the same sample provided the 5 T cell receptor beta chains below, sequenced in a study of T cells in Graves' hyperthyroidism and ophthalmopathy. There were TCR beta CDR3 regions amplified from RNA transcripts. Carried out on the TCR CDR3, a first-round RT-PCR used the HTBI primer set. TCRdb redid the calling of the multiplex PCR reads with MiXCR, one entry per CDR3 protein. This sample has around 400,000 distinct CDR3 sequences, with 20% to 30% found just once. Sequencing was done on a sample of blood. These receptors were obtained from a man aged 45-65 years with Graves' hyperthyroidism.

This clonotype was detected only a few times. The J gene is TRBJ1-5, the V gene TRBV28; D possibly corresponds to TRBD1 (5 bases). The CDR3 runs 14 residues. CDR1 and CDR2 (germline): MDHEN, SYDVKM. The V end was cut by 3 bases, the J end by 4 bases, with 10 bases between. CDR3 sequence: CASSFGAGNQPQHF. DNA of the CDR3: TGTGCCAGCAGTTTTGGGGCAGGAAATCAGCCCCAGCATTTT. The entire variable domain, with the rest obtained from reference TRBV28 and TRBJ1-5, is as follows: DVKVTQSSRYLVKRTGEKVFLECVQDMDHENMFWYRQDPGLGLRLIYFSYDVKMKEKGDIPEGYSVSREKKERFSLILESASTNQTSMYLCASSFGAGNQPQHFGDGTRLSIL.

The chain links TRBV6-2 or TRBV6-3 to TRBJ2-1; TRBD2 aligns across 10 bases. Germline lookup yields CDR1 MNHEY and CDR2 SVGEGT. There are 16 residues in the CDR3. Trimming at V came to 4 bases and at J to 8 bases, leaving 11 bases not matched to a gene. The CDR3 coding sequence is TGTGCCAGCAGTTCCTCAAGCGGGAGGGCCTTCTATGAGCAGTTCTTC. Amino acids: CASSSSSGRAFYEQFF.

Regarding this clonotype: One base away lies a much larger clone, so this may be a sequencing read error. The chain combines TRBV20-1 with TRBJ2-5, with 10 nucleotides matching TRBD2. This CDR3 contains 18 residues. Germline V gene lookup returns CDR1 DFQATT and CDR2 SNEGSKA (reference sequence). With 5 bases clipped from V and 4 bases from J, the junction kept 19 bases outside the gene matches. CDR3 DNA sequence: TGCAGTGCTCGCCCCCAGCTAGCGGGAGTTTGGGCCGCAGAGACCCAGTACTTC. Translated, it gives CSARPQLAGVWAAETQYF.

The J gene is TRBJ1-2, the V gene TRBV20-1; TRBD1 might be the D (5 bases). Germline loops: CDR1 DFQATT, CDR2 SNEGSKA (reference sequence). The CDR3 totals 12 residues. The V end was cut by 6 bases, the J end by 4 bases, with 12 bases between. The CDR3: CSATGTIYGYTF. The CDR3 nucleotides are TGCAGTGCGACCGGGACGATCTATGGCTACACCTTC.

This clonotype was counted between two and nine times. This rearrangement joins TRBV13 to TRBJ2-1; D ambiguous. With 7 bases removed from V and 8 bases from J, the gap between germline ends came to 18 bases. The CDR3 covers 14 residues. Germline-derived CDR1 and CDR2 are PRHDT and FYEKMQ (reference sequence). The CDR3 reads CASKIRESVDEQFF. CDR3 sequence (DNA): TGTGCCAGCAAGATCCGTGAATCAGTCGATGAGCAGTTCTTC.